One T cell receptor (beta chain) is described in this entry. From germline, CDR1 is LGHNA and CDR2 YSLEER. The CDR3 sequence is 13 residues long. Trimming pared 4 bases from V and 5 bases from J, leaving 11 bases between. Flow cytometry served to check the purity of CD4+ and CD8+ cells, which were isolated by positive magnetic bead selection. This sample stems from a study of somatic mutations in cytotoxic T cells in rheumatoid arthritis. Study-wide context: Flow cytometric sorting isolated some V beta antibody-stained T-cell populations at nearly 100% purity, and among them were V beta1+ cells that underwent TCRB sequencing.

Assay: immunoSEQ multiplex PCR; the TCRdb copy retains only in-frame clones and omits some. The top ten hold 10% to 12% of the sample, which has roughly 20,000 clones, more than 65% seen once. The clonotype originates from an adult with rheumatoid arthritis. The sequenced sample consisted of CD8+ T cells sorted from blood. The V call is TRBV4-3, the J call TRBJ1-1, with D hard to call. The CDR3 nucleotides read TGCGCCAGCAGCCGGTCCGAGGTAACTGAAGCTTTCTTT. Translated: CASSRSEVTEAFF.